The 26 T cell receptor beta chains given below trace back to one sample, sequenced in a study of memory CD4+ T cells and cytomegalovirus serostatus. The sort gate was single viable CD3+CD4+CD8-CD45RO+ cells for memory CD4+ T cells. This table comes from immunoSEQ multiplex PCR, and its TCRdb copy is limited to in-frame clones, with some not included. The sample holds approximately 63,000 clones, around 81% seen once. Specimen: memory CD4+ T cells from blood. These receptors were collected from an adult in good health and CMV-seronegative. Some clones in this sample may be carry-over from other donors' samples.

The gene calls are TRBV7-9 and TRBJ1-2; no definite D call. Trimming left V 7 bases short and J 5 bases short, with 14 bases between. The germline gives CDR1 SEHNR, CDR2 FQNEAQ (reference sequence). CDR3 length: 13 residues. CDR3 in DNA: TGTGCCAGCACCCAAAACGAGGGATATGGCTACACCTTC. Its protein is CASTQNEGYGYTF.

This chain links TRBV18 with TRBJ2-7, with D possibly TRBD1 on 6 matching bases. Trimming took off 3 bases at V and 1 base at J, with 13 bases between the two ends. CDR3 length: 15 residues. From germline, CDR1 is KGHSH and CDR2 LQKENI. The CDR3 loop reads CASSPRAGASYEQYF. The DNA for the CDR3 is TGTGCCAGCTCACCCAGAGCAGGGGCGTCCTACGAGCAGTACTTC.

The count of this clone is one. V and J are TRBV9 and TRBJ1-3, with 10 bases aligning to TRBD1. Germline CDR1 and CDR2: SGDLS and YYNGEE. Trimming took 3 bases from V and 3 from J; bases not matched to a gene: 3. The CDR3 has 15 amino acids. CDR3 loop: CASSAGTGVGNTIYF. The CDR3 bases are TGTGCCAGCAGCGCAGGGACAGGGGTTGGAAACACCATATATTTT.

The chain joins TRBV4-3 to TRBJ2-2, with 10 bases aligning to TRBD2. Per the germline V gene, CDR1 is LGHNA and CDR2 is YSLEER. V dropped 2 bases and J dropped 2; count of bases not matched to a gene: 8. The CDR3 loop spans 18 amino acids. CDR3 in amino acids: CASSQTHGLAVNTGELFF. For the CDR3, the DNA is TGCGCCAGCAGCCAAACCCACGGACTAGCGGTTAACACCGGGGAGCTGTTTTTT.

The rearrangement links TRBV4-3 to TRBJ2-3, with 16 bases matching TRBD2. The CDR3 is made up of 18 amino acids. V shed 4 bases and J 3 bases; nucleotides not matched to a gene: 7. Germline assignment: CDR1 LGHNA and CDR2 YSLEER. The CDR3 nucleotides read TGCGCCAGCAGCCCCTCCGGGACTAGCGGGAGGGCAACAGATACGCAGTATTTT. Translating gives CASSPSGTSGRATDTQYF.

By sample fraction, this clone is medium-sized. The chain links TRBV7-2 to TRBJ2-1, with D perhaps TRBD1 (5 bases). This CDR3 contains 13 residues. V shed 5 bases and J shed 5 bases, with 10 bases lying between them. Per the germline V gene, CDR1 is SGHTA and CDR2 is FQGNSA. CDR3 DNA sequence: TGTGCCAGCAGCCTAGACAGAGACAATGAGCAGTTCTTC. This encodes CASSLDRDNEQFF.

This chain joins TRBV30 and TRBJ1-1, with 7 bases that match TRBD1. CDR3 size: 11 residues. The V gene end was trimmed by 3 bases and the J gene end by 10 bases; junction bases not matched to a gene: 5. Germline V gene sequence: CDR1 GTSNPN, CDR2 SVGIG (reference sequence). The CDR3, as DNA: TGTGCCTGGAGGACCAGGGGGAGAGCTTTCTTT. Translated, it gives CAWRTRGRAFF.

The sample holds one count of this clone. The chain has TRBV5-1 and TRBJ2-1, with 8 bases fitting TRBD1. With V trimmed by 0 bases and J by 8 bases, 10 bases remained unmatched. Germline V gene lookup returns CDR1 SGHRS and CDR2 YFSETQ. CDR3 length: 16 amino acids. The CDR3 nucleotides are TGCGCCAGCAGCTTGGGATTTGGACAGGGTAACGATGAGCAGTTCTTC. Protein sequence: CASSLGFGQGNDEQFF.

As for this clone: An end of the junction differs from the germline gene, which may be a read error. The rearrangement uses TRBV6-6 and TRBJ2-7, with 13 nucleotides matching TRBD2. Germline CDR1 reads MNHNY; CDR2 reads SVGAGI (reference sequence). The CDR3 covers 14 residues. The CDR3 here is CASSYGTSGNEQCF. The DNA of the CDR3 is TGTGCCAGCAGTTACGGGACTAGCGGGAACGAGCAGTGCTTC.

V is TRBV5-1 and J is TRBJ2-2; D is ambiguous. This CDR3 has 12 amino acids. V lost 4 bases, J lost 5 bases, and 6 bases lay in between. Germline V gene sequence: CDR1 SGHRS, CDR2 YFSETQ. The CDR3 DNA reads TGCGCCAGCAGCCGAATGACCGGGGAGCTGTTTTTT. Its protein is CASSRMTGELFF. The full variable domain, with the rest looked up from reference TRBV5-1 and TRBJ2-2, is KAGVTQTPRYLIKTRGQQVTLSCSPISGHRSVSWYQQTPGQGLQFLFEYFSETQRNKGNFPGRFSGRQFSNSRSEMNVSTLELGDSALYLCASSRMTGELFFGEGSRLTVL.

The chain couples TRBV19 to TRBJ2-5; 9 nucleotides match TRBD1. J gave up 5 bases and V 3 bases, and 4 bases lay outside the gene matches. The CDR3 spans 14 residues. From germline, CDR1 is LNHDA and CDR2 SQIVND (reference sequence). CDR3 bases: TGTGCCAGTAGTATGACAGGGGGTCAGGAGACCCAGTACTTC. Translating gives CASSMTGGQETQYF.

The chain has TRBV4-2 and TRBJ2-3, with a weak D call TRBD2 (6 bases). V lost 2 bases to trimming and J lost 1 base, with 10 bases between them. Per the germline V gene, CDR1 is LGHNA and CDR2 is YNFKEQ. CDR3 size: 15 residues. CDR3 amino acids: CASSQSGTRTDTQYF. In DNA, the CDR3 is TGTGCCAGCAGCCAATCCGGGACTCGCACAGATACGCAGTATTTT.

The rearrangement links TRBV30 to TRBJ1-2; D is undetermined. CDR3 size: 15 residues. Germline V lookup: CDR1 GTSNPN, CDR2 SVGIG (reference sequence). The V gene lost 3 bases and the J gene lost 5 bases, with 19 bases spanning the gap. The CDR3 spells CAWSALRITGYGYTF. CDR3 nucleotides: TGTGCCTGGAGCGCTCTTAGGATTACGGGGTATGGCTACACCTTC.

This clone came up a few times. CDR3 sequence (DNA): TGTGCCAGTAAGGACACCCTCACCTCCTACGAGCAGTACTTC. This encodes CASKDTLTSYEQYF. J is TRBJ2-7 and V is TRBV19; the D gene is possibly TRBD1 (5 bases). The CDR3 length is 14 residues. V dropped 7 bases and J dropped 0 bases, with 13 bases sitting between them. In germline, CDR1 is LNHDA, CDR2 SQIVND (reference sequence).

This clone was seen more than once but under ten times. The V and J genes are TRBV4-1 and TRBJ2-3; possibly TRBD1 or TRBD2 for D (7 bases each). Germline CDR1 reads MGHRA; CDR2 reads YSYEKL. This CDR3 has 16 residues. V was shortened by 2 bases and J by 5 bases, with 17 bases between the two germline ends. The chain's CDR3 is CASSQRGRRGGDTQYF. The CDR3 coding sequence is TGCGCCAGCAGCCAAAGGGGGCGCAGGGGGGGAGATACGCAGTATTTT.

J is TRBJ1-1 and V is TRBV5-1; no firm D call. This CDR3 is built from 13 residues. In germline, CDR1 is SGHRS, CDR2 YFSETQ. Trimming pared 0 bases from V and 4 bases from J, leaving 7 bases between. The CDR3 DNA reads TGCGCCAGCAGCTTGGAAATGGCCACTGAAGCTTTCTTT. As protein: CASSLEMATEAFF.

This clone was found once. V usage is TRBV7-2 and J usage is TRBJ2-7; 8 bases line up with TRBD1. The CDR3 length is 17 residues. Germline CDR1 reads SGHTA; CDR2 reads FQGNSA. With 0 bases clipped from V and 0 bases from J, the junction kept 7 bases outside the gene matches. Here the CDR3 reads CASSLAPDRVSSYEQYF. The CDR3 DNA reads TGTGCCAGCAGCTTAGCTCCGGACAGGGTGAGCTCCTACGAGCAGTACTTC.

The chain has TRBV6-5 and TRBJ2-7, with D perhaps TRBD1 (5 bases). From germline, CDR1 is MNHEY and CDR2 SVGAGI. Trimming left V 0 bases short and J 9 bases short, with 15 bases between. The CDR3 extends over 14 amino acids. The CDR3 sequence: CASSYSNRDQGQYF. The CDR3 coding sequence is TGTGCCAGCAGTTACTCGAACCGTGATCAGGGGCAGTACTTC.

This clone has a single count. The V and J genes are TRBV28 and TRBJ2-1; unclear D gene. From germline, CDR1 is MDHEN and CDR2 SYDVKM. V dropped 3 bases and J dropped 1 base, with 4 bases sitting between them. The CDR3 runs to 13 residues. The CDR3 loop reads CASSFPSYNEQFF. The CDR3 nucleotides read TGTGCCAGCAGTTTTCCTTCCTACAATGAGCAGTTCTTC.

A few counts support this clone. V gene TRBV19 combines with J gene TRBJ1-1; D gene unclear. V was pared by 3 bases and J by 0 bases, with 5 bases between. This CDR3 has 13 residues. Germline V lookup: CDR1 LNHDA, CDR2 SQIVND (reference sequence). The CDR3 region is CASSIGMNTEAFF. In DNA form, the CDR3 reads TGTGCCAGTAGTATCGGGATGAACACTGAAGCTTTCTTT.

This chain joins TRBV6-5 and TRBJ1-1; D gene unclear. This CDR3 has 11 amino acids. Germline V CDR1 and CDR2: MNHEY, SVGAGI. The germline V and J ends were trimmed by 7 bases and 4 bases, with 7 bases remaining between them. CDR3 sequence reads: CASNLGTEAFF. The DNA for the CDR3 is TGTGCCAGCAATCTCGGCACTGAAGCTTTCTTT.

On this clone: The sample contains more than one DNA sequence encoding this CDR3. The chain carries TRBV28 and TRBJ2-5; TRBD2 aligns across 12 bases. J lost 5 bases, V lost 4 bases, and 14 bases had no gene match. The CDR3 has 18 residues. Per germline, CDR1 MDHEN and CDR2 SYDVKM. The CDR3 loop is CASSSAGLAGQSGETQYF. DNA of the CDR3: TGTGCCAGCAGTTCCGCCGGACTAGCGGGGCAATCGGGGGAGACCCAGTACTTC.

The genes are TRBV7-9 and TRBJ2-1, with 10 bases aligning to TRBD1. The germline gives CDR1 SEHNR, CDR2 FQNEAQ (reference sequence). The CDR3 runs to 18 residues. Trimming cost V 5 bases and J 1 base; bases outside gene matches: 11. The CDR3 loop is CASSPTGTGVWSYNEQFF. The CDR3 DNA follows: TGTGCCAGCAGCCCCACCGGGACAGGGGTTTGGTCCTACAATGAGCAGTTCTTC.

The chain links TRBV28 to TRBJ2-3; D gene uncertain. The CDR3 runs 15 residues. Germline-derived CDR1 and CDR2 are MDHEN and SYDVKM. The V end lost 5 bases, the J end lost 0 bases, and 12 bases lay between the germline ends. The DNA of the CDR3 is TGTGCCAGCAGTCCCTGGGGTACCAGCACAGATACGCAGTATTTT. The encoded protein is CASSPWGTSTDTQYF.

This rearrangement joins TRBV7-2 to TRBJ1-3, with a possible D match to TRBD1 (5 bases). Germline V gene sequence: CDR1 SGHTA, CDR2 FQGNSA. V was shortened by 5 bases and J by 2 bases, with 13 bases between the two germline ends. The CDR3 is 15 amino acids. CDR3 sequence (DNA): TGTGCCAGCAGCCCCGGGCGGGGGGCTGGAAACACCATATATTTT. Its translation is CASSPGRGAGNTIYF.

This CDR3 reads CSVSDYSNQPQHF. DNA for the CDR3: TGCAGCGTTTCAGACTATAGCAATCAGCCCCAGCATTTT. The chain employs TRBV29-1 and TRBJ1-5; D call uncertain. V was cut by 5 bases and J by 0 bases, with 8 bases left in between. Germline CDR1 reads SQVTM; CDR2 reads ANQGSEA. CDR3 size: 13 residues.